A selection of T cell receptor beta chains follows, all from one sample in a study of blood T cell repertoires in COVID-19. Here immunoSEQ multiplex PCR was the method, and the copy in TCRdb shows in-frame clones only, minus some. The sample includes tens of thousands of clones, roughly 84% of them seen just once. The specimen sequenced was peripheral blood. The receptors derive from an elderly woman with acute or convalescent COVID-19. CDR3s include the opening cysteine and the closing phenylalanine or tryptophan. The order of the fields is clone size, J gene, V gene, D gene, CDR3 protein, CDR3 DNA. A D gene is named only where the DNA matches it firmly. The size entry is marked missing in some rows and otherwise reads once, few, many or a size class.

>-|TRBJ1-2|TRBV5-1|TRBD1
CASSRGTETSYGYTF
TGCGCCAGCAGCCGGGGGACAGAAACATCCTATGGCTACACCTTC
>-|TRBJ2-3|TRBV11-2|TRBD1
CASSPGQGVTDTQYF
TGTGCCAGCAGCCCCGGACAGGGTGTCACAGATACGCAGTATTTT
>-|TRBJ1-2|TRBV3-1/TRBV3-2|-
CASSQGLYGYTF
TGTGCCAGCAGCCAAGGACTCTATGGCTACACCTTC
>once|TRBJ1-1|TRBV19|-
CASSPRVLNTEAFF
TGTGCCAGTTCTCCCAGGGTATTGAACACTGAAGCTTTCTTT
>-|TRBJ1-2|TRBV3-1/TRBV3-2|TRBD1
CASSQVPGQGYYGYTF
TGTGCCAGCAGCCAAGTCCCGGGACAGGGATACTATGGCTACACCTTC
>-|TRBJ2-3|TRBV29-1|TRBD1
CSAFQGATDTQYF
TGCAGCGCCTTCCAGGGGGCAACAGATACGCAGTATTTT
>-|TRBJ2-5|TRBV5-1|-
CASSFLAGPYQETQYF
TGCGCCAGCAGCTTCTTGGCAGGGCCGTACCAAGAGACCCAGTACTTC
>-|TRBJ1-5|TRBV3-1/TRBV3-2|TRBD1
CASSRQGGQPQHF
TGTGCCAGCAGCCGACAGGGAGGCCAGCCCCAGCATTTT
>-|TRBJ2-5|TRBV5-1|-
CASSLLGLEAQYF
TGCGCCAGCAGCTTGCTGGGGTTGGAGGCCCAGTACTTC
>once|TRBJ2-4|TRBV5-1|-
CASSSRDRNIQYF
TGCGCCAGCAGCTCCAGGGATAGGAACATTCAGTACTTC
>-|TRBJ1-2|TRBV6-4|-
CASSDRVGYTF
TGTGCCAGCAGCGACCGGGTCGGCTACACCTTC
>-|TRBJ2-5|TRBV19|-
CASSIGLLLGGETQYF
TGTGCCAGTAGTATCGGTCTTCTCTTAGGAGGAGAGACCCAGTACTTC
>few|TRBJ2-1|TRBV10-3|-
CAISWEVGNEQFF
TGTGCCATCAGCTGGGAGGTAGGGAATGAGCAGTTCTTC
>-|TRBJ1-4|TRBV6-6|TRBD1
CASSYPQGAGEKLFF
TGTGCCAGCAGTTACCCACAGGGGGCGGGTGAAAAACTGTTTTTT
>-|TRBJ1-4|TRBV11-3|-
CASSSPGSAKLFF
TGTGCCAGCAGCTCGCCAGGGTCGGCAAAACTGTTTTTT
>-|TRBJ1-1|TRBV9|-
CASSVDRVTTEAFF
TGTGCCAGCAGCGTAGACCGCGTCACTACTGAAGCTTTCTTT
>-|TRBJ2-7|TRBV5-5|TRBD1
CASSLQGAIWYEQYF
TGTGCCAGCAGCTTACAGGGGGCGATCTGGTACGAGCAGTACTTC
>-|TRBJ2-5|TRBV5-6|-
CASSSTRANQETQYF
TGTGCCAGCAGCAGCACGAGGGCTAATCAAGAGACCCAGTACTTC
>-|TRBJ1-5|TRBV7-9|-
CASSLGGGAQPQHF
TGTGCCAGCAGCTTAGGAGGGGGGGCCCAGCCCCAGCATTTT
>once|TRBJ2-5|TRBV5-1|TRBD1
CASSWDRVRTQETQYF
TGCGCCAGCAGCTGGGACAGAGTAAGGACCCAAGAGACCCAGTACTTC
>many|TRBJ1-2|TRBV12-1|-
CASSFGRSPRPLYGYTF
TGTGCCAGCAGCTTTGGGAGGTCTCCGAGGCCCCTCTATGGCTACACCTTC
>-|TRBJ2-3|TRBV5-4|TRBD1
CASSTRTGGSTDTQYF
TGTGCCAGCAGCACTAGGACAGGGGGGAGCACAGATACGCAGTATTTT
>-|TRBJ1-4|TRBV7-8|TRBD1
CASSRDRDSEKLFF
TGTGCCAGCAGCCGGGACAGGGACAGTGAAAAACTGTTTTTT
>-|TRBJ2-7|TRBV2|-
CASSVQEKSYEQYF
TGTGCCAGCAGTGTACAGGAGAAAAGCTACGAGCAGTACTTC
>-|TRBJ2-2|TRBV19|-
CASQQGRGTGELFF
TGTGCCAGCCAGCAGGGGCGCGGCACCGGGGAGCTGTTTTTT
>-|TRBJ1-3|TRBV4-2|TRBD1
CASSPITTGRGNTIYF
TGTGCCAGCAGCCCAATAACGACAGGGCGTGGAAACACCATATATTTT